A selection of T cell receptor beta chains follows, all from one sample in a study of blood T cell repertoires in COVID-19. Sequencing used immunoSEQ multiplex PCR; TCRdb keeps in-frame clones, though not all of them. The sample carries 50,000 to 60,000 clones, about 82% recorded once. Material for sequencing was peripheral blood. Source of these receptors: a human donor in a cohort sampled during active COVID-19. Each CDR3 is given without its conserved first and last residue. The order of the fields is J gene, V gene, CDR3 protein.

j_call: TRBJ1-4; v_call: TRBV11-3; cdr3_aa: ASSSLWGGMAPPNEKLF
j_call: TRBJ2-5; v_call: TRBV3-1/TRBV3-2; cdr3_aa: ASSQALAETQY
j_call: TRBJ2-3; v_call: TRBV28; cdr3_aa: ASSFGTSGSSDTQY
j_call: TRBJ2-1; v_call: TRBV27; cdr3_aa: ASSGDRGQYNEQF
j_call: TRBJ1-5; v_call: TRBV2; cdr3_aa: ASKGSRQGQFNQPQH
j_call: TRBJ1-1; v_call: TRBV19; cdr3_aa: ASTWGQGYTEAF
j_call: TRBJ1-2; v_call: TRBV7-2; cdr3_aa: ASSQGPTGTGVYGYT
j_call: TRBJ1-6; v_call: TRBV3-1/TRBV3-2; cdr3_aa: ASSQLAINSPLH
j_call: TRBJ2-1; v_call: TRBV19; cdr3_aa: ASTTSPGRVLHNEQF
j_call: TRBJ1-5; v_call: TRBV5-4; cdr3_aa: ASSFQGSNQPQH
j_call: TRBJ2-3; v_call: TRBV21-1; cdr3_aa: ASSASRGESRSDTQY